Detailed here is one T cell receptor (beta chain). These data originate in a study of T cell changes during pregnancy in multiple sclerosis. Assay: immunoSEQ multiplex PCR; the TCRdb copy retains only in-frame clones and omits some. The sample lists roughly 90,000 clones, approximately 89% occurring once. The sequence derives from a female donor with multiple sclerosis, enrolled in a pregnancy study. The sample was peripheral blood, taken before pregnancy.

The CDR3 loop is CASSQRQGMGTDTQYF. Here the CDR3 DNA reads TGTGCCAGCAGTCAAAGACAGGGTATGGGCACAGATACGCAGTATTTT. The chain couples TRBV2 to TRBJ2-3; 7 bases map to TRBD1. Looked up from germline, CDR1 is SNHLY and CDR2 is FYNNEI. CDR3 length: 16 amino acids. With 5 bases clipped from V and 1 base from J, the junction kept 9 bases outside the gene matches.